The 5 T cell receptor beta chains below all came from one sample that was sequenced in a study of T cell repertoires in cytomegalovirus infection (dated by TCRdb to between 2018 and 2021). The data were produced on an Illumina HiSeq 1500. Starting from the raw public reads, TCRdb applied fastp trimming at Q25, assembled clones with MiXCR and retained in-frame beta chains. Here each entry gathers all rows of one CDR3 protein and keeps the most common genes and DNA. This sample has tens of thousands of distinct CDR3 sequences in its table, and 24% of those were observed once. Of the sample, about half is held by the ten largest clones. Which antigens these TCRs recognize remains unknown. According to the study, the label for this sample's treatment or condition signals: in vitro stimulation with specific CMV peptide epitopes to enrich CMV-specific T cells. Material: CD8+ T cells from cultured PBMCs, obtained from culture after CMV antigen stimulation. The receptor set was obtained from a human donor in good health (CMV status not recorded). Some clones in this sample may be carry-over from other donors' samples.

CDR3 in DNA: TGTGCCAGCAGTCCCCCCTCGGGGACAGAGCAGTTCTTC. It translates to CASSPPSGTEQFF. The V gene is TRBV12-3 or TRBV12-4, the J gene TRBJ2-1, with D perhaps TRBD1 (6 bases). This CDR3 comprises 13 residues. Trimming cost V 5 bases and J 10 bases, with 15 bases left between them.

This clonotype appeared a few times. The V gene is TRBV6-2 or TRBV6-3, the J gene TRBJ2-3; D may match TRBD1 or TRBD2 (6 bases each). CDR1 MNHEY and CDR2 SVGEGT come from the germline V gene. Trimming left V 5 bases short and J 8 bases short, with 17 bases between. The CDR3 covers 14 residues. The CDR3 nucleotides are TGTGCCAGCAGTCCTGAGACGGGGGCAGGTACGCAGTATTTT. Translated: CASSPETGAGTQYF.

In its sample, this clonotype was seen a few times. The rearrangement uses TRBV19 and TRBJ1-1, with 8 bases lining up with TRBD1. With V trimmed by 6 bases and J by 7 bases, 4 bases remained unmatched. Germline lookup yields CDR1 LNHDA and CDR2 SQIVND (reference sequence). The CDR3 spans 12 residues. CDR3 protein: CASRDRGGEAFF. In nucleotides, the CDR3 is TGTGCCAGTAGAGACAGGGGCGGTGAAGCTTTCTTT. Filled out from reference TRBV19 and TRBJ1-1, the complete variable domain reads DGGITQSPKYLFRKEGQNVTLSCEQNLNHDAMYWYRQDPGQGLRLIYYSQIVNDFQKGDIAEGYSVSREKKESFPLTVTSAQKNPTAFYLCASRDRGGEAFFGQGTRLTVV.

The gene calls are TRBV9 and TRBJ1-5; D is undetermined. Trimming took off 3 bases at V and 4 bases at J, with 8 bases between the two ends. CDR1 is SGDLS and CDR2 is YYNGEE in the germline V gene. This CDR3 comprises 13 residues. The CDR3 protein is CASSEGVNQPQHF. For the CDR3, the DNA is TGTGCCAGCAGCGAGGGAGTGAATCAGCCCCAGCATTTT.

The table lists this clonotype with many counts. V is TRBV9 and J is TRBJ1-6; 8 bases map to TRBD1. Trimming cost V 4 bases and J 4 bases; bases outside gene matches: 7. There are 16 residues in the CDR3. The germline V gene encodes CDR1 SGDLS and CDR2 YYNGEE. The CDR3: CASSPEGQGYNSPLHF. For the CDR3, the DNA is TGTGCCAGCAGCCCAGAAGGACAGGGTTATAATTCACCCCTCCACTTT. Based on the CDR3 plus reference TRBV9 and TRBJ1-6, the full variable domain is DSGVTQTPKHLITATGQRVTLRCSPRSGDLSVYWYQQSLDQGLQFLIQYYNGEERAKGNILERFSAQQFPDLHSELNLSSLELGDSALYFCASSPEGQGYNSPLHFGNGTRLTVT.